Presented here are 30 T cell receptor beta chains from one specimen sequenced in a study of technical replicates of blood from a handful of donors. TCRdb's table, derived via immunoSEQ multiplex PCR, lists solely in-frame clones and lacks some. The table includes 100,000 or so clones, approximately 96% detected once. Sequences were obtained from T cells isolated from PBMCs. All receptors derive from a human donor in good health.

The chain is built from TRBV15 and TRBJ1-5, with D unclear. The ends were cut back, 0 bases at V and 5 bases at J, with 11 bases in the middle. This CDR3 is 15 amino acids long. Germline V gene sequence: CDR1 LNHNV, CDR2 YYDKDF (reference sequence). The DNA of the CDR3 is TGTGCCACCAGCAGAGATGGCCTAGGTCATCAGCCCCAGCATTTT. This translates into CATSRDGLGHQPQHF.

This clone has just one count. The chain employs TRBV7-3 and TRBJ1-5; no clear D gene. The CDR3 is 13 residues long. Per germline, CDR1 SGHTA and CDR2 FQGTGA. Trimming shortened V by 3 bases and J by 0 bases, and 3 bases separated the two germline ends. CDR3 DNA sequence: TGTGCCAGCAGCTTCGGTAGCAATCAGCCCCAGCATTTT. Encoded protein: CASSFGSNQPQHF. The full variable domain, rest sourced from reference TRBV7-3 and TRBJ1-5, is GAGVSQTPSNKVTEKGKYVELRCDPISGHTALYWYRQSLGQGPEFLIYFQGTGAADDSGLPNDRFFAVRPEGSVSTLKIQRTERGDSAVYLCASSFGSNQPQHFGDGTRLSIL.

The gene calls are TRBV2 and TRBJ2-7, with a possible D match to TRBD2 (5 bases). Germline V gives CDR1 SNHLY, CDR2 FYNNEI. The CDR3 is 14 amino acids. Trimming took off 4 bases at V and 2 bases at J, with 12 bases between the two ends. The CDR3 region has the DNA TGTGCCAGCAGTGGAAGCGAGGGAACCTACGAGCAGTACTTC. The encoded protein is CASSGSEGTYEQYF.

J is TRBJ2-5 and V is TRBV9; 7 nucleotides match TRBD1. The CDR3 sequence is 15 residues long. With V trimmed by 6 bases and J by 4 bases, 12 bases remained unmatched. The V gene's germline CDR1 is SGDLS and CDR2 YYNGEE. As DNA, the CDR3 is TGTGCCAGCACCGTTCAGGGGACAGTCAGAGAGACCCAGTACTTC. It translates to CASTVQGTVRETQYF.

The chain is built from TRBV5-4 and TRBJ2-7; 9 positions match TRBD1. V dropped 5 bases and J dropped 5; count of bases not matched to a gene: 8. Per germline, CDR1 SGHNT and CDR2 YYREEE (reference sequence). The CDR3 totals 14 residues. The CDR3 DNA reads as TGTGCCAGCAGAGCCCGGGACAGGGTCCACGAGCAGTACTTC. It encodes CASRARDRVHEQYF.

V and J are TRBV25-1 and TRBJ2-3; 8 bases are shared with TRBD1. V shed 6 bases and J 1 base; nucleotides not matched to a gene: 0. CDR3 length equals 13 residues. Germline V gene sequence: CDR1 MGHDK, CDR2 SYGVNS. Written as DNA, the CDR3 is TGTGCCAGCAGGACAGGGGGCACAGATACGCAGTATTTT. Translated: CASRTGGTDTQYF.

The DNA for the CDR3 is TGTGCCAGCAGTTTATCGTGGACAGGGGCCACTGAAGCTTTCTTT. Protein product: CASSLSWTGATEAFF. The chain employs TRBV27 and TRBJ1-1; 9 bases agree with TRBD1. CDR3 size: 15 residues. The V gene's germline CDR1 is MNHEY and CDR2 SMNVEV (reference sequence). Losses at the gene ends were 0 bases for V and 4 bases for J; bases not matched to a gene: 3.

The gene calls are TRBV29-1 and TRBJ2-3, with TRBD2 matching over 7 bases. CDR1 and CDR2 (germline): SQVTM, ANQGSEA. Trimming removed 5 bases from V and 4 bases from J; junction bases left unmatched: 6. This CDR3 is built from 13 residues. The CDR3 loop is CSVFAGAPDTQYF. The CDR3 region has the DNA TGCAGCGTTTTTGCGGGAGCCCCAGATACGCAGTATTTT.

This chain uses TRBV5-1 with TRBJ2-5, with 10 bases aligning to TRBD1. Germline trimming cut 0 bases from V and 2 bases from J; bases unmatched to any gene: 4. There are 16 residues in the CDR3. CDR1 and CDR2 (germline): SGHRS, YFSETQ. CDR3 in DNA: TGCGCCAGCAGCTTGGGGGACAGGGGAGGACAAGAGACCCAGTACTTC. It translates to CASSLGDRGGQETQYF.

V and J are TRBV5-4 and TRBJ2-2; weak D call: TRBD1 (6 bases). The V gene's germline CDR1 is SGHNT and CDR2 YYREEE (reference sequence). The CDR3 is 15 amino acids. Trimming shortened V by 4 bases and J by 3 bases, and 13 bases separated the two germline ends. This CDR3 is CASSRLSGDTGELFF. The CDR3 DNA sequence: TGTGCCAGCAGCCGTCTTTCAGGGGACACCGGGGAGCTGTTTTTT.

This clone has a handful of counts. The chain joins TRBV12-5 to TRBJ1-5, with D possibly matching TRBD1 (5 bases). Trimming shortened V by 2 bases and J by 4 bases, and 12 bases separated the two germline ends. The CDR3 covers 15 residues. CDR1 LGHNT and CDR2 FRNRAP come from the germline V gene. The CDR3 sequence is CASGLPGSGNQPQHF. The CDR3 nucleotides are TGTGCTAGTGGTTTGCCGGGCTCAGGGAATCAGCCCCAGCATTTT.

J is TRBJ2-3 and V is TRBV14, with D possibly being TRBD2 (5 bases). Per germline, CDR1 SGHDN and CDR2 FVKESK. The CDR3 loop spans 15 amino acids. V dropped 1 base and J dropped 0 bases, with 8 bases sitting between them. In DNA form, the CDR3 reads TGTGCCAGCAGCCAAGTCAGGACTAGCACAGATACGCAGTATTTT. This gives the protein CASSQVRTSTDTQYF.

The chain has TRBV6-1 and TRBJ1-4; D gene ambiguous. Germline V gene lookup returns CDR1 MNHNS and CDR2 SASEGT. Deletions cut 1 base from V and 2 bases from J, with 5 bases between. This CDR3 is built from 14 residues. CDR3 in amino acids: CASSEVLTNEKLFF. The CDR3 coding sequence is TGTGCCAGCAGTGAAGTTCTGACTAATGAAAAACTGTTTTTT.

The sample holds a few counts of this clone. The CDR3 DNA sequence: TGCAGCGTTGAGGGGGACAGGGAAGCTAACTATGGCTACACCTTC. This gives the protein CSVEGDREANYGYTF. The gene calls are TRBV29-1 and TRBJ1-2; 9 nucleotides match TRBD1. J was trimmed by 0 bases and V by 3 bases; bases with no gene match: 5. The CDR3 totals 15 residues. CDR1 is SQVTM and CDR2 is ANQGSEA in the germline V gene.

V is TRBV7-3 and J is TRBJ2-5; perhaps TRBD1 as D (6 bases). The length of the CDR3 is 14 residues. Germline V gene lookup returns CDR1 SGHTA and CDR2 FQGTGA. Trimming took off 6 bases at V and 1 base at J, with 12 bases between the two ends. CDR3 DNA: TGTGCCAGCAGTTTTACAGGGCCCCAAGAGACCCAGTACTTC. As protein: CASSFTGPQETQYF. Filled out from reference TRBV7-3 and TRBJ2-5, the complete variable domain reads GAGVSQTPSNKVTEKGKYVELRCDPISGHTALYWYRQSLGQGPEFLIYFQGTGAADDSGLPNDRFFAVRPEGSVSTLKIQRTERGDSAVYLCASSFTGPQETQYFGPGTRLLVL.

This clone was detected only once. CDR3 sequence (DNA): TGTGCCAGCAGTACACAGGGGTCCGCCTACGAGCAGTACTTC. It encodes CASSTQGSAYEQYF. The chain has TRBV27 and TRBJ2-7, with 7 bases fitting TRBD1. J gave up 2 bases and V 5 bases, and 6 bases lay outside the gene matches. The germline V gene encodes CDR1 MNHEY and CDR2 SMNVEV (reference sequence). CDR3 size: 14 residues.

The CDR3 nucleotides are TGTGCCAGCAGCTCCCGACTAGCGTCGTACAATGAGCAGTTCTTC. Protein sequence: CASSSRLASYNEQFF. The chain joins TRBV7-8 to TRBJ2-1; 8 bases fit TRBD2. Trimming removed 4 bases from V and 4 bases from J; junction bases left unmatched: 6. Germline values: CDR1 SGHVS, CDR2 FQNEAQ. The CDR3 covers 15 residues.

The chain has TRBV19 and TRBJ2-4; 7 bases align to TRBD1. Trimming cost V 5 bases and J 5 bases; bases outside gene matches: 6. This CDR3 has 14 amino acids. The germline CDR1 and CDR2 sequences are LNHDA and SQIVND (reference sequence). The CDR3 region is CASSPWDSQNIQYF. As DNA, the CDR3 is TGTGCCAGTAGTCCCTGGGACAGTCAAAACATTCAGTACTTC.

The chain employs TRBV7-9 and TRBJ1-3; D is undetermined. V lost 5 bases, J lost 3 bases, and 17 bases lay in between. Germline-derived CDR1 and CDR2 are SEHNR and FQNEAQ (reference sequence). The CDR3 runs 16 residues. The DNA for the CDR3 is TGTGCCAGCAGCCCCGATATCCGACTCCTTGGAAACACCATATATTTT. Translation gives CASSPDIRLLGNTIYF.

As DNA, the CDR3 is TGTGCCAGCAGCCAGGAGACAGGAGAGACATGGGACGAGCAGTACTTC. This sequence encodes CASSQETGETWDEQYF. J is TRBJ2-7 and V is TRBV4-2, with a weak D call TRBD1 (6 bases). Trimming pared 3 bases from V and 5 bases from J, leaving 20 bases between. Germline assignment: CDR1 LGHNA and CDR2 YNFKEQ. This CDR3 is built from 16 residues.

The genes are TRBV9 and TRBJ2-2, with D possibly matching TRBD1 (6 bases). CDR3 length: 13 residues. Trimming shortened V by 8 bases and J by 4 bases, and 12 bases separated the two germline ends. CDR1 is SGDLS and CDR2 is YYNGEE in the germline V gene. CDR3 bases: TGTGCCAGTAAAAACAGGGCCACCGGGGAGCTGTTTTTT. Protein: CASKNRATGELFF. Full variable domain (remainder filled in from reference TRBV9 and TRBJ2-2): DSGVTQTPKHLITATGQRVTLRCSPRSGDLSVYWYQQSLDQGLQFLIQYYNGEERAKGNILERFSAQQFPDLHSELNLSSLELGDSALYFCASKNRATGELFFGEGSRLTVL.

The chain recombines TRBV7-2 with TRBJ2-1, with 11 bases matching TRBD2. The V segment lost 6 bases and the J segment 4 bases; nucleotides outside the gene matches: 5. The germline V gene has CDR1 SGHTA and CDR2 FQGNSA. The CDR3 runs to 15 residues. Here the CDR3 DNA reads TGTGCCAGCAGACACGGGACTAGCGGATACAATGAGCAGTTCTTC. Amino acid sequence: CASRHGTSGYNEQFF.

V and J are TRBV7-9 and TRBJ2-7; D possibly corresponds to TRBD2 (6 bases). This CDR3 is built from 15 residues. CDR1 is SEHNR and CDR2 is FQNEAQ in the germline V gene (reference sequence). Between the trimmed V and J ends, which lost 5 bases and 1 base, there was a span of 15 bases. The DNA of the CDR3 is TGTGCCAGCAGCCGAGGACCCAGCGGGTCCTACGAGCAGTACTTC. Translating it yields CASSRGPSGSYEQYF.

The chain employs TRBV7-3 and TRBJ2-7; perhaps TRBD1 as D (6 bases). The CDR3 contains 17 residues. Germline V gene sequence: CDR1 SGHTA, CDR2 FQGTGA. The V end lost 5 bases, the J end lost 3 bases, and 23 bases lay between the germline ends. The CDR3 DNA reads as TGTGCCAGCAGCCCTTTGACGTGGACAGACGGGGTCTACGAGCAGTACTTC. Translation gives CASSPLTWTDGVYEQYF.

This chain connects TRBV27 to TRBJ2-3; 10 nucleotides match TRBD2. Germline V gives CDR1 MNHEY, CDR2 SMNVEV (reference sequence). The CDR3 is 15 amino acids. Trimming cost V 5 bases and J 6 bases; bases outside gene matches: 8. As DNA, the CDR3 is TGTGCCAGCAGTCCGCTAGCGGGAGTGGGCGATACGCAGTATTTT. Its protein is CASSPLAGVGDTQYF.

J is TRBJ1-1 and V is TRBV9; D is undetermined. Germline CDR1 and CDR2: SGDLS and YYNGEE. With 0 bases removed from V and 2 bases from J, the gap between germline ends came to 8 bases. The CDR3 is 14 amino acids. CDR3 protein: CASSVELTNTEAFF. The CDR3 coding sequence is TGTGCCAGCAGCGTAGAGTTGACTAACACTGAAGCTTTCTTT.

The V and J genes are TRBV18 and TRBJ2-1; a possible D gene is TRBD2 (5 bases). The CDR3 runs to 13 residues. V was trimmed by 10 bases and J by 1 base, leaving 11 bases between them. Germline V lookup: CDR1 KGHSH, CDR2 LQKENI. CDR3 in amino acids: CATHEGSYNEQFF. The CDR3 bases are TGTGCCACTCACGAGGGATCCTACAATGAGCAGTTCTTC. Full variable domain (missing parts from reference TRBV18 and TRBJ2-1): NAGVMQNPRHLVRRRGQEARLRCSPMKGHSHVYWYRQLPEEGLKFMVYLQKENIIDESGMPKERFSAEFPKEGPSILRIQQVVRGDSAAYFCATHEGSYNEQFFGPGTRLTVL.

The CDR3 reads CASSRARTGENTEAFF. The CDR3 DNA reads as TGCGCCAGCAGCCGGGCCCGGACAGGAGAGAACACTGAAGCTTTCTTT. This sequence joins TRBV4-3 and TRBJ1-1; 7 bases are a match to TRBD1. The CDR3 covers 16 residues. Unmatched junction bases numbered 9, after V lost 4 bases and J lost 1 base. Per germline, CDR1 LGHNA and CDR2 YSLEER.

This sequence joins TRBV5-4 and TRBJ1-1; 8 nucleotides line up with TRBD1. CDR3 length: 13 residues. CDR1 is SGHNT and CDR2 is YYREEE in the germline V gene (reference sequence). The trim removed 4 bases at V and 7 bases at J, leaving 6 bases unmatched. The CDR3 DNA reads TGTGCCAGCAGCCTCCGGGACAGGATTGAAGCTTTCTTT. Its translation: CASSLRDRIEAFF.

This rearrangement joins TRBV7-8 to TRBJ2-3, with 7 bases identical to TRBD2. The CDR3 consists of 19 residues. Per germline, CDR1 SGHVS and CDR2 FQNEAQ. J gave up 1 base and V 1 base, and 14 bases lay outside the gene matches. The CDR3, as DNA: TGTGCCAGCAGCTTAGGAGGTCCCTCTAGCGGTTATCGCACAGATACGCAGTATTTT. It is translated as CASSLGGPSSGYRTDTQYF.